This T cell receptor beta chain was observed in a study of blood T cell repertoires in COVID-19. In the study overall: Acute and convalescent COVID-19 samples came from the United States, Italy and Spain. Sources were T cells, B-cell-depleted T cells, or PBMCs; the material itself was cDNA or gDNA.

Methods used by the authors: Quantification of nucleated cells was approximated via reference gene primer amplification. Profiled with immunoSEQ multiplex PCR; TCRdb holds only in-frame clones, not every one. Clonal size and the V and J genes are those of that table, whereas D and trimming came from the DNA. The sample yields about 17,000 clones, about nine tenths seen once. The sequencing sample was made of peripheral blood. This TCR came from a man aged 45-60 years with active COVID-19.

The CDR3 reads CASSLVGATSGYGYTF. CDR3 bases: TGTGCCAGCAGCCTCGTCGGCGCAACCTCAGGCTATGGCTACACCTTC. The rearrangement links TRBV9 to TRBJ1-2; D is undetermined. This CDR3 contains 16 residues. Germline-derived CDR1 and CDR2 are SGDLS and YYNGEE. The V gene lost 4 bases and the J gene lost 4 bases, with 20 bases spanning the gap.